These 27 T cell receptor beta chains originate from one sample sequenced in a study of T cell responses to AZD1222 COVID-19 vaccine. Measured with immunoSEQ multiplex PCR; TCRdb has only the in-frame clones, and not every one. Here the sample spans some 120,000 clones, 85% to 95% being singletons. Source: peripheral blood, taken on day 0 of AZD1222 vaccination. The receptor source for this set is an adult in good health.

V and J are TRBV27 and TRBJ1-1, with TRBD1 as a possible D gene (5 bases). Germline-derived CDR1 and CDR2 are MNHEY and SMNVEV (reference sequence). V shed 7 bases and J shed 1 base, with 10 bases lying between them. The CDR3 is made up of 13 amino acids. CDR3 amino acids: CASIPQGNTEAFF. The CDR3 nucleotides are TGTGCCAGCATACCTCAGGGGAACACTGAAGCTTTCTTT.

The CDR3 sequence: CASRLTSGAYEQYF. The CDR3 DNA follows: TGTGCCAGCAGATTGACTAGCGGGGCCTACGAGCAGTACTTC. The genes are TRBV6-5 and TRBJ2-7, with 11 bases fitting TRBD2. The CDR3 has 14 residues. The junction had 3 bases not matched to a gene; V was cut back by 6 bases and J by 2 bases. Germline CDR1 and CDR2: MNHEY and SVGAGI.

The genes are TRBV20-1 and TRBJ2-7; TRBD2 aligns across 13 bases. Germline CDR1 is DFQATT and CDR2 is SNEGSKA (reference sequence). The CDR3 is made up of 16 amino acids. Unmatched junction bases numbered 8, after V lost 3 bases and J lost 3 bases. The DNA for the CDR3 is TGCAGTGCTAGTTTCGGGACTAGCGGGAAGGGCTACGAGCAGTACTTC. Protein: CSASFGTSGKGYEQYF.

The CDR3 reads CASSLGLAPQHF. CDR3 sequence (DNA): TGTGCCAGCAGCCTAGGGCTAGCGCCCCAGCATTTT. The rearrangement joins TRBV14 to TRBJ1-5; D remains ambiguous. Trimming stripped 4 bases from V and 9 bases from J, with 10 bases between. Germline-derived CDR1 and CDR2 are SGHDN and FVKESK. The CDR3 spans 12 residues.

The chain recombines TRBV24-1 with TRBJ2-3; tentative D call: TRBD2 (5 bases). V lost 4 bases and J 3 bases, leaving 13 bases between the germline ends. CDR1 and CDR2 (germline): KGHDR, SFDVKD. This CDR3 contains 15 residues. The CDR3 nucleotides are TGTGCCACCAGTGAGTCAGGAGGAGTGACAGATACGCAGTATTTT. This codes for CATSESGGVTDTQYF.

This chain joins TRBV6-5 and TRBJ1-2; D not certain. The germline V and J ends were trimmed by 2 bases and 7 bases, with 5 bases remaining between them. CDR1 and CDR2 from the germline V gene are MNHEY and SVGAGI. This CDR3 region has 11 residues. The CDR3 protein is CASSYRVGYTF. For the CDR3, the DNA is TGTGCCAGCAGTTACAGGGTTGGCTACACCTTC.

The J gene is TRBJ1-2, the V gene TRBV3-1 (or the pseudogene TRBV3-2); 10 bases are a match to TRBD1. Trimming cost V 5 bases and J 4 bases; bases outside gene matches: 10. The CDR3 extends over 16 amino acids. CDR1 and CDR2 from the germline V gene are LGHDT and YNNKEL (reference sequence). CDR3 DNA: TGTGCCAGCAGCGAGCGACAGGGGGCCTCAGTCTATGGCTACACCTTC. Translating it yields CASSERQGASVYGYTF.

The chain joins TRBV28 to TRBJ2-1; 9 bases match TRBD1. This CDR3 has 16 residues. Trimming cost V 7 bases and J 5 bases; bases outside gene matches: 12. Germline lookup yields CDR1 MDHEN and CDR2 SYDVKM. Here the CDR3 DNA reads TGTGCCAGCACCCTAAGGTTGGGACAGGGAAACAATGAGCAGTTCTTC. Translated, it gives CASTLRLGQGNNEQFF.

The chain employs TRBV9 and TRBJ2-7; D uncertain. Trimming took 3 bases from V and 4 from J, leaving 8 bases between them. Germline CDR1 reads SGDLS; CDR2 reads YYNGEE. This CDR3 is 12 amino acids long. For the CDR3, the DNA is TGTGCCAGCAGCGAACGATTATACGAGCAGTACTTC. Translation gives CASSERLYEQYF. The full variable domain, rest sourced from reference TRBV9 and TRBJ2-7, is DSGVTQTPKHLITATGQRVTLRCSPRSGDLSVYWYQQSLDQGLQFLIQYYNGEERAKGNILERFSAQQFPDLHSELNLSSLELGDSALYFCASSERLYEQYFGPGTRLTVT.

The chain couples TRBV11-3 to TRBJ2-2, with 12 positions matching TRBD1. The CDR3 covers 13 residues. CDR1 is SGHNT, CDR2 YENEEA, per germline. J lost 11 bases, V lost 5 bases, and 3 bases had no gene match. CDR3 nucleotide sequence: TGTGCCAGCAGCCGGGGACAGGGGGCCGAGCTGTTTTTT. As protein: CASSRGQGAELFF.

The J gene is TRBJ2-4, the V gene TRBV6-5; D remains ambiguous. V was cut by 0 bases and J by 8 bases, with 11 bases left in between. Germline lookup yields CDR1 MNHEY and CDR2 SVGAGI. CDR3 length: 14 amino acids. Here the CDR3 reads CASSYSNQVDIQYF. The CDR3 DNA reads TGTGCCAGCAGTTACTCGAATCAGGTGGACATTCAGTACTTC.

The chain links TRBV30 to TRBJ2-1, with TRBD2 matching 10 bases. J gave up 3 bases and V 6 bases, and 2 bases lay outside the gene matches. Germline CDR1 and CDR2: GTSNPN and SVGIG (reference sequence). This CDR3 has 13 residues. This chain's CDR3 is CACTSGNYNEQFF. The CDR3 DNA sequence: TGTGCCTGCACTAGCGGGAACTACAATGAGCAGTTCTTC.

This clone appeared a single time. The genes are TRBV7-3 and TRBJ2-3; D gene uncertain. The germline V and J ends were trimmed by 5 bases and 3 bases, with 12 bases remaining between them. Germline-derived CDR1 and CDR2 are SGHTA and FQGTGA. There are 14 residues in the CDR3. The CDR3 DNA reads TGTGCCAGCAGCACCCACGGGTCTACAGATACGCAGTATTTT. This gives the protein CASSTHGSTDTQYF.

The rearrangement links TRBV11-2 to TRBJ2-2; D is ambiguous. Looked up from germline, CDR1 is SGHAT and CDR2 is FQNNGV. The length of the CDR3 is 14 residues. V was pared by 2 bases and J by 2 bases, with 6 bases between. The CDR3 is CASSLYRNTGELFF. Written as DNA, the CDR3 is TGTGCCAGCAGCTTATACCGAAACACCGGGGAGCTGTTTTTT. The whole variable domain, remainder taken from reference TRBV11-2 and TRBJ2-2, is EAGVAQSPRYKIIEKRQSVAFWCNPISGHATLYWYQQILGQGPKLLIQFQNNGVVDDSQLPKDRFSAERLKGVDSTLKIQPAKLEDSAVYLCASSLYRNTGELFFGEGSRLTVL.

V is TRBV6-5 and J is TRBJ2-2, with D tentatively TRBD1 or TRBD2 (5 bases each). Trimming shortened V by 2 bases and J by 6 bases, and 10 bases separated the two germline ends. The CDR3 has 14 residues. Germline V gene lookup returns CDR1 MNHEY and CDR2 SVGAGI. This CDR3 is CASSYARGPGELFF. CDR3 DNA: TGTGCCAGCAGTTACGCCCGGGGCCCCGGGGAGCTGTTTTTT.

The chain has TRBV5-1 and TRBJ1-1; no firm D call. V was clipped by 6 bases and J by 8 bases, with 14 bases between them. This CDR3 has 12 residues. Germline loops: CDR1 SGHRS, CDR2 YFSETQ. The CDR3, as DNA: TGCGCCAGCAAGGTGGGCGAAAGGGAAGCTTTCTTT. As protein: CASKVGEREAFF. The full variable domain, its missing parts supplied by reference TRBV5-1 and TRBJ1-1, is KAGVTQTPRYLIKTRGQQVTLSCSPISGHRSVSWYQQTPGQGLQFLFEYFSETQRNKGNFPGRFSGRQFSNSRSEMNVSTLELGDSALYLCASKVGEREAFFGQGTRLTVV.

V gene TRBV27 combines with J gene TRBJ1-3; 7 bases match TRBD1. The trim removed 6 bases at V and 8 bases at J, leaving 10 bases unmatched. Germline V gives CDR1 MNHEY, CDR2 SMNVEV (reference sequence). CDR3 length equals 14 residues. The CDR3 DNA is TGTGCCAGCAGGAGACAGGGTGATGGGGACACCATATATTTT. Translated, it gives CASRRQGDGDTIYF.

The V gene is TRBV18, the J gene TRBJ1-5; D remains unclear. This CDR3 spans 14 amino acids. V was pared by 6 bases and J by 9 bases, with 18 bases between. Per germline, CDR1 KGHSH and CDR2 LQKENI. CDR3 bases: TGTGCCAGCTCCGGGGAACACAGTTTGTGGCCCCAGCATTTT. It codes for CASSGEHSLWPQHF.

V and J are TRBV10-2 and TRBJ2-1; the match to TRBD2 covers 8 bases. The germline V gene encodes CDR1 WSHSY and CDR2 SAAADI. V lost 10 bases and J lost 2; bases outside the gene matches: 7. There are 14 residues in the CDR3. This CDR3 is CATETSGPYNEQFF. The CDR3 DNA reads TGCGCCACCGAAACTAGCGGTCCCTACAATGAGCAGTTCTTC.

The chain employs TRBV6-5 and TRBJ2-5, with no clear D. The CDR3 runs to 11 residues. Germline CDR1 and CDR2: MNHEY and SVGAGI. The V and J ends lost 8 bases and 5 bases respectively, with 9 bases between them. The CDR3 sequence: CASSLGETQYF. As DNA, the CDR3 is TGTGCCAGCTCCCTTGGCGAGACCCAGTACTTC.

The chain couples TRBV12-3 or TRBV12-4 to TRBJ1-2, with a possible D match to TRBD1 (5 bases). There are 13 residues in the CDR3. Trimming shortened V by 6 bases and J by 5 bases, and 13 bases separated the two germline ends. The CDR3 coding sequence is TGTGCCAGCAGCGAGCCCCAGGGTTATGGCTACACCTTC. Its protein is CASSEPQGYGYTF.

The CDR3 here is CASSLWGGTHRSTDTQYF. As DNA, the CDR3 is TGTGCCAGCAGCTTGTGGGGAGGCACCCACCGTAGCACAGATACGCAGTATTTT. The rearrangement links TRBV5-5 to TRBJ2-3, with D possibly matching TRBD2 (6 bases). The CDR3 runs 18 residues. Germline V CDR1 and CDR2: SGHKS, YYEKEE (reference sequence). V dropped 1 base and J dropped 0 bases, with 18 bases sitting between them.

This chain joins TRBV12-3 or TRBV12-4 and TRBJ1-2, with D unclear. Between the trimmed V and J ends, which lost 6 bases and 6 bases, there was a span of 14 bases. There are 13 residues in the CDR3. The CDR3 here is CASSVRVPNGYTF. CDR3 in DNA: TGTGCCAGCAGCGTTAGGGTCCCAAATGGCTACACCTTC.

CDR3 sequence (DNA): TGTGCCAGTGGCGCGGGGGAAGAAAAACTGTTTTTT. Its translation is CASGAGEEKLFF. J is TRBJ1-4 and V is TRBV28; perhaps TRBD1 as D (5 bases). V dropped 9 bases and J dropped 8 bases, with 13 bases sitting between them. Germline values: CDR1 MDHEN, CDR2 SYDVKM. The CDR3 length is 12 residues.

The CDR3 DNA reads TGTGCCAGCAGTGAGGCGGCCGAATCGGGCACAGATACGCAGTATTTT. Translated: CASSEAAESGTDTQYF. The chain joins TRBV6-4 to TRBJ2-3; D not certain. The CDR3 consists of 16 residues. Looked up from germline, CDR1 is MRHNA and CDR2 is SNTAGT. The V and J ends lost 3 bases and 1 base respectively, with 14 bases between them.

This clone showed up just once. The chain links TRBV28 to TRBJ2-7; D not certain. The CDR3 length is 11 residues. Between the trimmed V and J ends, which lost 5 bases and 3 bases, there was a span of 5 bases. CDR1 and CDR2 from the germline V gene are MDHEN and SYDVKM. In DNA, the CDR3 is TGTGCCAGCAGTCCTTACTACGAGCAGTACTTC. This codes for CASSPYYEQYF.

V gene TRBV10-3 combines with J gene TRBJ2-3; D is undetermined. The CDR3 is made up of 12 amino acids. V was clipped by 6 bases and J by 2 bases, with 6 bases between them. Germline V gives CDR1 ENHRY, CDR2 SYGVKD. The CDR3, as DNA: TGTGCCATCAGAGAGGACACAGATACGCAGTATTTT. Its protein is CAIREDTDTQYF.